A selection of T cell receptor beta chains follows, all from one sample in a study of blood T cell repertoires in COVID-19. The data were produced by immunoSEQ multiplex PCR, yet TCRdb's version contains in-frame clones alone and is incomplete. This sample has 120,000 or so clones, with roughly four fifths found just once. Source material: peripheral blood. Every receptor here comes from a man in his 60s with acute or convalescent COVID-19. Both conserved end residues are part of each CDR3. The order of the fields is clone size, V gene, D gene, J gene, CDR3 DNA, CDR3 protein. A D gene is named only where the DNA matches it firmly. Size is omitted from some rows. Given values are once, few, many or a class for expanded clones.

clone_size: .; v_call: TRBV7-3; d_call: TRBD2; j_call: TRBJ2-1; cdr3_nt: TGTGCCAGCAGCTCTACTAGCGGTGGTTACAATGAGCAGTTCTTC; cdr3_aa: CASSSTSGGYNEQFF
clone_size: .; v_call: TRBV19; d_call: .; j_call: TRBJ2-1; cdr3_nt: TGTGCCAGTAGTATGAGCGGGTCGAACTACAATGAGCAGTTCTTC; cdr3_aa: CASSMSGSNYNEQFF
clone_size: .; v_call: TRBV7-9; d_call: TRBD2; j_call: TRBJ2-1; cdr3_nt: TGTGCCAGCAGCGTAGGACTAGCGGTCTACAATGAGCAGTTCTTC; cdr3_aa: CASSVGLAVYNEQFF
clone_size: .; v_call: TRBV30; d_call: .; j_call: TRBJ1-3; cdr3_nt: TGTGCCTGGAGTCCCCCTAACTCTGGAAACACCATATATTTT; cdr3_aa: CAWSPPNSGNTIYF
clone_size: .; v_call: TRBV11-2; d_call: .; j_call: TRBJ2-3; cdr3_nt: TGTGCCAGCAGCTTAGACCGCGGAGGAGGGGATACGCAGTATTTT; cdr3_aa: CASSLDRGGGDTQYF
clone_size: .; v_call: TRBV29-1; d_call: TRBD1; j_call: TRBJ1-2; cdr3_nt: TGCAGCGTGGGACAGGGGACCTATGGCTACACCTTC; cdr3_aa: CSVGQGTYGYTF
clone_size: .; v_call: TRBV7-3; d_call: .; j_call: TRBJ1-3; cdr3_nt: TGTGCCAGCAGCCCAGAGGGGGGGAACACCATATATTTT; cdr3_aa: CASSPEGGNTIYF
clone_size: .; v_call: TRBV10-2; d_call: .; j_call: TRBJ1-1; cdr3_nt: TGCGCCAGCAGTGAGCTTGGAGAGAACGAAGCTTTCTTT; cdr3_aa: CASSELGENEAFF
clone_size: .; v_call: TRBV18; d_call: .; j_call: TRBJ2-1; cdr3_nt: TGTGCCAGCTCACCGGCATCGACACATAATGAGCAGTTCTTC; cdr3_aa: CASSPASTHNEQFF
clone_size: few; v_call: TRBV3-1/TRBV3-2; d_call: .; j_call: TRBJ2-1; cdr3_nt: TGTGCCAGCAGCCAAGTTTTCACGGGAGACTCTTTGCAGTTCTTC; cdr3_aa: CASSQVFTGDSLQFF